The present entry profiles one T cell receptor beta chain with its context. The data are from a study of OX40 agonist ivuxolimab in advanced cancers. Using immunoSEQ multiplex PCR, the repertoire was profiled, and TCRdb retains in-frame clones only, with some absent. Of 43,000 or so clones in the sample, approximately 86% were seen once. This TCR came from an adult with an advanced solid tumor such as melanoma, head and neck, liver or kidney cancer. The sequences come from CD4+ or CD8+ T cells sorted from blood, collected in a trial of the OX40 agonist ivuxolimab.

CDR3 sequence (DNA): TGTGCCAGCAGCTTAGAGGCGAGATGGGGCAACTACGAGCAGTACTTC. Protein sequence: CASSLEARWGNYEQYF. This chain uses TRBV11-2 with TRBJ2-7; D may be TRBD1 (5 bases). V was shortened by 0 bases and J by 3 bases, with 15 bases between the two germline ends. The germline gives CDR1 SGHAT, CDR2 FQNNGV. The CDR3 length is 16 residues.